This is a list of T cell receptor beta chains from one sample in a study of control samples from healthy donors and cancer patients. Sequencing used immunoSEQ multiplex PCR; TCRdb keeps in-frame clones, though not all of them. The table has 100,000 or so clones, 79% seen once. The sequencing input was blood. These receptors were collected from a woman in her twenties or thirties in good health. Each CDR3 is given with its conserved first and last residue. The D gene is left open where the match is weak. The listing skips clone size in some rows; elsewhere it reads once, few, many or a size class.

TGTGCCAGCAGCCCCTACGGGGGTTCCTACGAGCAGTACTTC CASSPYGGSYEQYF - 14 TRBV7-2 - TRBJ2-7
TGTGCCAGCAGTTACTTATCTGGGCAGGGGGTGATCTACGAGCAGTACTTC CASSYLSGQGVIYEQYF TRBD1 17 TRBV6-2/TRBV6-3 - TRBJ2-7
TGTGCCAGCAGCCAAGTGCCCTGGCGGGGGGGCCGCACAGATACGCAGTATTTT CASSQVPWRGGRTDTQYF TRBD2 18 TRBV3-1/TRBV3-2 - TRBJ2-3
TGTGCCAGTAGTATAAAAACAAAGGCGGCGAACACTGAAGCTTTCTTT CASSIKTKAANTEAFF - 16 TRBV19 - TRBJ1-1
TGCAGTGCTAGTCCCCACCGCGATGAGCAGTTCTTC CSASPHRDEQFF - 12 TRBV20-1 - TRBJ2-1
TGTGCCAGCAGTACCCTGACTATATCCGGGACAGATACGCAGTATTTT CASSTLTISGTDTQYF - 16 TRBV6-6 once TRBJ2-3
TGTGCCAGCAGCTTGGTTCGACCTGAAGCTTTCTTT CASSLVRPEAFF - 12 TRBV5-5 - TRBJ1-1
TGTGCCAGCAGCAGAAGGGGACAGGGGTCCACTGAAGCTTTCTTT CASSRRGQGSTEAFF TRBD1 15 TRBV5-4 - TRBJ1-1
TGTGCCAGCAGCTTAGCGGCGGGGGTTGCTGGCACAGATACGCAGTATTTT CASSLAAGVAGTDTQYF TRBD2 17 TRBV7-8 - TRBJ2-3
TGTGCCAGCAGCGCCAATGGGGACAGGGGAGATAATGAAAAACTGTTTTTT CASSANGDRGDNEKLFF TRBD1 17 TRBV9 once TRBJ1-4
TGTGCCAGAAGCTTGGGAGTTGAGTCACCCCTCCACTTT CARSLGVESPLHF - 13 TRBV5-3 - TRBJ1-6
TGTGCCACCAGCGGTTTGGGACTAGCGGGGGGAATTGAGCAGTTCTTC CATSGLGLAGGIEQFF TRBD2 16 TRBV15 - TRBJ2-1
TGTGCCAGCAGCTTGGTCGGCAGGAGCACAGATACGCAGTATTTT CASSLVGRSTDTQYF - 15 TRBV5-6 once TRBJ2-3
TGTGCCAGCACACCGGCCGGGGGCACAGATACGCAGTATTTT CASTPAGGTDTQYF - 14 TRBV5-4 - TRBJ2-3
TGTGCCAGTAGTAAAGCCGGGACAGGGTTCACAGATACGCAGTATTTT CASSKAGTGFTDTQYF TRBD1 16 TRBV19 - TRBJ2-3
TGTGCCAGCAGTTTTAGGGGGGACTATGGCTACACCTTC CASSFRGDYGYTF - 13 TRBV12-3/TRBV12-4 many TRBJ1-2
TGCAGCGCCGAGGACAGGGGGCTAAGGACTACGCAGTATTTT CSAEDRGLRTTQYF TRBD1 14 TRBV29-1 - TRBJ2-3
TGTGCCAGCAGCCAAGATAGGGCTAACTATGGCTACACCTTC CASSQDRANYGYTF - 14 TRBV14 - TRBJ1-2
TGTGCCAGCAGTTCGGCGGGAAGCGCTGAAGCTTTCTTT CASSSAGSAEAFF - 13 TRBV6-6 once TRBJ1-1
TGTGCCAGCAATCAAGGGGGTTCGATCACTGAAGCTTTCTTT CASNQGGSITEAFF - 14 TRBV6-6 - TRBJ1-1